This T cell receptor beta chain was captured by sequencing in a study of vaccination and CD4 T cells after COVID-19. Study summary: The authors exposed cells to overlapping spike peptides derived from SARS-CoV-2, HCoV-NL63, HCoV-OC43 and HCoV-229E.

Treatment reported: 10-day PBMC culture with coronavirus spike peptide pools or control peptides (ViraFEST assay). Recorded positive PCR dates fall between March and December 2020, preceding US Alpha, Beta and Delta variants. Both day 3 and day 7 involved replacing half of the medium with fresh IL-2 medium. The CDR3 extends over 13 amino acids. Looked up from germline, CDR1 is DFQATT and CDR2 is SNEGSKA (reference sequence). V lost 6 bases to trimming and J lost 3 bases; unmatched junction nucleotides: 6. Oncomine TCR Beta short-read sequencing was applied to DNA from cultured CD4+ T cells. Extraction of genomic DNA was performed on cultured CD4+ T cells. TCRdb fed the PCR reads into MiXCR, producing one record per CDR3 protein. The sample comprises 15,000 to 20,000 distinct CDR3 sequences, more than 50% of which are singletons, and roughly 8% rests with the top ten. To note about this clonotype: Its target is not known. This CDR3 is missing its conserved last phenylalanine or tryptophan, likely due to a read error.

The source of this sequence is a human donor who had recovered from COVID-19. Material for sequencing was CD4+ T cells from blood, cultured in vitro. The chain uses TRBV20-1 and TRBJ2-5; 8 bases map to TRBD1. The CDR3, as DNA: TGCAGTGCCGCCAGGGGGCCAAAAGAGACCCAGTACTAC. Its protein is CSAARGPKETQYY.